These 12 T cell receptor beta chains originate from one sample sequenced in a study of blood T cell repertoires in COVID-19. Produced via immunoSEQ multiplex PCR; TCRdb's table is partial and in-frame only. The table has around 480,000 clones, about nine tenths seen once; the top ten hold roughly 0.72%. The sample consisted of PBMCs or T cells enriched from blood (not recorded which). The receptor source for this set is a woman in her late teens or twenties who had recovered from COVID-19.

The V and J genes are TRBV7-8 and TRBJ2-7, with D possibly being TRBD2 (6 bases). Germline V gene data show CDR1 as SGHVS and CDR2 as FQNEAQ. The CDR3 runs 16 residues. The ends were cut back, 5 bases at V and 2 bases at J, with 19 bases in the middle. CDR3 coding DNA: TGTGCCAGCAGCACCCGGGGGACTCATCCCCCCTACGAGCAGTACTTC. This gives the protein CASSTRGTHPPYEQYF.

V usage is TRBV18 and J usage is TRBJ1-6; the match to TRBD1 covers 7 bases. Germline CDR1 is KGHSH and CDR2 is LQKENI. The CDR3 loop spans 17 amino acids. Trimming at V came to 1 base and at J to 6 bases, leaving 9 bases not matched to a gene. DNA of the CDR3: TGTGCCAGCTCACCACATAACGCCGGGACAGCTAATTCACCCCTCCACTTT. It encodes CASSPHNAGTANSPLHF.

This rearrangement joins TRBV5-1 to TRBJ1-1; TRBD1 matches at 8 bases. The CDR3 covers 14 residues. CDR1 and CDR2 from the germline V gene are SGHRS and YFSETQ. V lost 4 bases and J lost 3; bases outside the gene matches: 5. CDR3 loop: CASSPTQGDTEAFF. The CDR3 bases are TGCGCCAGCAGCCCTACACAGGGGGACACTGAAGCTTTCTTT.

This clone was observed a handful of times. The rearrangement joins TRBV2 to TRBJ1-5; D remains unclear. The V and J ends lost 7 bases and 0 bases respectively, with 10 bases between them. Germline CDR1 SNHLY, CDR2 FYNNEI. This CDR3 is 14 amino acids long. CDR3 region: CASTGVYSNQPQHF. DNA for the CDR3: TGTGCCAGCACCGGAGTGTATAGCAATCAGCCCCAGCATTTT.

CDR3 region: CASSQDEIGPYGYTF. As DNA, the CDR3 is TGCGCCAGCAGCCAAGATGAAATTGGGCCCTATGGCTACACCTTC. The gene calls are TRBV4-1 and TRBJ1-2; D gene uncertain. Germline V lookup: CDR1 MGHRA, CDR2 YSYEKL. The V and J ends lost 0 bases and 4 bases respectively, with 12 bases between them. This CDR3 is 15 amino acids long.

The CDR3, as DNA: TGCAGTGCTAGAGAGAGTTATGAAGCTTTCTTT. Its protein is CSARESYEAFF. The V gene is TRBV20-1, the J gene TRBJ1-1; unclear D gene. The CDR3 has 11 amino acids. Trimming took off 0 bases at V and 7 bases at J, with 6 bases between the two ends. CDR1 is DFQATT, CDR2 SNEGSKA, per germline (reference sequence).

The chain is built from TRBV3-1 (or the pseudogene TRBV3-2) and TRBJ1-1; D is perhaps TRBD1 (5 bases). Trimming stripped 4 bases from V and 1 base from J, with 13 bases between. The V gene's germline CDR1 is LGHDT and CDR2 YNNKEL (reference sequence). This CDR3 has 15 amino acids. CDR3 region: CASSPAGGSNTEAFF. DNA of the CDR3: TGTGCCAGCAGCCCGGCGGGGGGGTCGAACACTGAAGCTTTCTTT.

The chain recombines TRBV29-1 with TRBJ2-5, with D maybe TRBD1 (6 bases). Trimming shortened V by 8 bases and J by 5 bases, and 15 bases separated the two germline ends. CDR3 size: 12 residues. CDR1 and CDR2 (germline): SQVTM, ANQGSEA. The CDR3 here is CSSTGLTETQYF. The CDR3 nucleotides are TGCAGCTCAACAGGGTTGACGGAGACCCAGTACTTC.

The chain couples TRBV7-2 to TRBJ2-1; a possible D gene is TRBD2 (5 bases). CDR1 is SGHTA, CDR2 FQGNSA, per germline. With 0 bases removed from V and 7 bases from J, the gap between germline ends came to 10 bases. The CDR3 runs to 14 residues. CDR3 DNA sequence: TGTGCCAGCAGCTTAGCCTCTAGCAGGAATGAGCAGTTCTTC. This sequence encodes CASSLASSRNEQFF.

The chain carries TRBV6-5 and TRBJ1-5; 9 bases are shared with TRBD1. CDR3 length: 15 amino acids. Germline V CDR1 and CDR2: MNHEY, SVGAGI. V shed 5 bases and J 7 bases; nucleotides not matched to a gene: 9. The CDR3 here is CASSIGTGRGQPQHF. CDR3 sequence (DNA): TGTGCCAGCAGTATAGGGACAGGGAGAGGGCAGCCCCAGCATTTT.

V gene TRBV7-2 combines with J gene TRBJ2-2, with a weak D call TRBD2 (5 bases). The CDR3 runs to 16 residues. The germline V gene has CDR1 SGHTA and CDR2 FQGNSA. V lost 1 base to trimming and J lost 2 bases, with 11 bases between them. The CDR3 DNA is TGTGCCAGCAGCTTAGTCTTGCGGGTTAACACCGGGGAGCTGTTTTTT. The encoded protein is CASSLVLRVNTGELFF.

The CDR3 here is CASREMTANYGYTF. DNA for the CDR3: TGTGCCAGCAGGGAGATGACGGCTAACTATGGCTACACCTTC. The chain is built from TRBV28 and TRBJ1-2; D is ambiguous. CDR3 length: 14 residues. V lost 6 bases to trimming and J lost 0 bases, with 11 bases between them. The germline CDR1 and CDR2 sequences are MDHEN and SYDVKM.